These 13 T cell receptor beta chains came from one sample sequenced in a study of blood T cell repertoires in COVID-19. This table comes from immunoSEQ multiplex PCR, and its TCRdb copy is limited to in-frame clones, with some not included. The sample holds about 55,000 clones; approximately 85% are singletons and the top ten take less than 20%. Sample: peripheral blood. The receptors shown here come from a human donor in a cohort sampled during active COVID-19.

The V and J genes are TRBV29-1 and TRBJ1-1, with D possibly TRBD1 on 6 matching bases. CDR1 is SQVTM, CDR2 ANQGSEA, per germline. This CDR3 is 12 amino acids long. The CDR3 loop is CMTGQWNTEAFF. In nucleotides, the CDR3 is TGCATGACAGGTCAGTGGAACACTGAAGCTTTCTTT.

The gene calls are TRBV4-1 and TRBJ2-1, with D perhaps matching TRBD1 (5 bases). Deletions cut 4 bases from V and 7 bases from J, with 20 bases between. This CDR3 is 16 amino acids long. Germline V gives CDR1 MGHRA, CDR2 YSYEKL. CDR3 nucleotides: TGCGCCAGCAGCCTAAGAGCCAGCCAGGGAAGGAATGAGCAGTTCTTC. It is translated as CASSLRASQGRNEQFF.

The chain employs TRBV30 and TRBJ1-6; D gene uncertain. The length of the CDR3 is 13 residues. The germline V gene encodes CDR1 GTSNPN and CDR2 SVGIG (reference sequence). The CDR3 here is CAWGTGYNSPLHF. The CDR3, as DNA: TGTGCGTGGGGTACTGGCTATAATTCACCCCTCCACTTT.

This chain joins TRBV2 and TRBJ1-1, with D possibly being TRBD1 (6 bases). Deletions cut 4 bases from V and 5 bases from J, with 14 bases between. CDR3 length: 14 residues. Germline CDR1 reads SNHLY; CDR2 reads FYNNEI. CDR3 loop: CASSAYREGTEAFF. For the CDR3, the DNA is TGTGCCAGCAGTGCCTACAGGGAAGGGACTGAAGCTTTCTTT.

The chain uses TRBV19 and TRBJ2-2; D unresolved. The ends were cut back, 6 bases at V and 5 bases at J, with 13 bases in the middle. Germline CDR1 is LNHDA and CDR2 is SQIVND (reference sequence). The length of the CDR3 is 14 residues. CDR3 residues: CASSRSRKTGELFF. In nucleotides, the CDR3 is TGTGCCAGTAGCCGGTCCCGAAAAACCGGGGAGCTGTTTTTT.

The rearrangement uses TRBV5-1 and TRBJ2-5; TRBD1 might be the D (6 bases). This CDR3 has 15 amino acids. V gave up 4 bases and J gave up 2 bases, with 15 bases separating them. Germline V gene sequence: CDR1 SGHRS, CDR2 YFSETQ. For the CDR3, the DNA is TGCGCCAGCAGCCCGGTCTTAGGGGGACAAGAGACCCAGTACTTC. Translated, it gives CASSPVLGGQETQYF.

This sequence joins TRBV7-2 and TRBJ2-5; 10 bases align to TRBD1. V was pared by 5 bases and J by 9 bases, with 9 bases of the junction left unmatched. CDR1 and CDR2 (germline): SGHTA, FQGNSA. The CDR3 extends over 14 amino acids. The CDR3 nucleotides are TGTGCCAGCAGCAGACCGGGACAGGGGATGTCCCAGTACTTC. Its translation is CASSRPGQGMSQYF.

This chain links TRBV30 with TRBJ2-3, with D possibly TRBD2 on 5 matching bases. V was cut by 3 bases and J by 0 bases, with 13 bases left in between. The CDR3 runs to 15 residues. Germline CDR1 is GTSNPN and CDR2 is SVGIG (reference sequence). CDR3 coding DNA: TGTGCCTGGAGGGTAACCGGGGTGAGCACAGATACGCAGTATTTT. Amino acids: CAWRVTGVSTDTQYF. The full variable domain, completed using reference TRBV30 and TRBJ2-3, is SQTIHQWPATLVQPVGSPLSLECTVEGTSNPNLYWYRQAAGRGLQLLFYSVGIGQISSEVPQNLSASRPQDRQFILSSKKLLLSDSGFYLCAWRVTGVSTDTQYFGPGTRLTVL.

The chain joins TRBV6-1 to TRBJ1-1; D gene unclear. Trimming took 1 base from V and 2 from J, leaving 14 bases between them. There are 16 residues in the CDR3. Germline CDR1 MNHNS, CDR2 SASEGT. CDR3 amino acids: CASSEEGGRHNTEAFF. DNA of the CDR3: TGTGCCAGCAGTGAAGAAGGAGGGCGCCACAACACTGAAGCTTTCTTT.

This chain links TRBV19 with TRBJ2-1, with 10 bases matching TRBD2. This CDR3 spans 17 amino acids. V shed 6 bases and J 6 bases; nucleotides not matched to a gene: 14. Germline-derived CDR1 and CDR2 are LNHDA and SQIVND (reference sequence). CDR3 residues: CASSPRPPSGGVNEQFF. The CDR3 DNA reads as TGTGCCAGTAGCCCGAGGCCCCCTAGCGGGGGCGTCAATGAGCAGTTCTTC.

The chain links TRBV6-1 to TRBJ2-7, with TRBD1 as a possible D gene (6 bases). CDR3 length: 15 residues. Germline V gives CDR1 MNHNS, CDR2 SASEGT. The V end lost 2 bases, the J end lost 0 bases, and 11 bases lay between the germline ends. The CDR3 DNA reads as TGTGCCAGCAGTGAAAGGTTAGGGGGCTCCTACGAGCAGTACTTC. Translation: CASSERLGGSYEQYF.

The genes are TRBV27 and TRBJ2-7; TRBD2 might be the D (6 bases). Germline CDR1 reads MNHEY; CDR2 reads SMNVEV (reference sequence). The CDR3 is 14 amino acids. V was shortened by 9 bases and J by 2 bases, with 17 bases between the two germline ends. In DNA form, the CDR3 reads TGTGCCAGTTCGCCGGGACTCGTACCCTACGAGCAGTACTTC. As protein: CASSPGLVPYEQYF.

The chain combines TRBV5-1 with TRBJ1-5, with D possibly TRBD1 on 5 matching bases. This CDR3 has 15 residues. V lost 3 bases to trimming and J lost 0 bases, with 10 bases between them. CDR1 SGHRS and CDR2 YFSETQ come from the germline V gene. The CDR3 region has the DNA TGCGCCAGCAGCTCGGGGGAAAATAGCAATCAGCCCCAGCATTTT. Translated: CASSSGENSNQPQHF.